The 5 T cell receptor beta chains in this list originate from one sample, sequenced in a study of shared clonotypes between healthy human individuals. Naive CD8 cells were CD45RO-negative, positively selected for CCR7, excluding terminally differentiated effector memory CD45RA+ cells. Clones were sequenced by immunoSEQ multiplex PCR, and TCRdb holds only the in-frame ones, with some missing. This table holds 600,000 or so clones, more than 95% found once. Sequences were obtained from naive CD8+ T cells sorted from blood. Receptor source: a man under 40 in good health.

The chain is built from TRBV6-5 and TRBJ1-2; tentatively, D is TRBD1 (5 bases). The germline V and J ends were trimmed by 5 bases and 8 bases, with 15 bases remaining between them. The CDR3 spans 13 residues. The germline gives CDR1 MNHEY, CDR2 SVGAGI. The CDR3 bases are TGTGCCAGCAGTCGAGGAGGGGCCCAAGGCTACACCTTC. Its protein is CASSRGGAQGYTF.

Only one count was recorded for this clone. This rearrangement joins TRBV15 to TRBJ2-1, with TRBD2 matching 11 bases. With V trimmed by 5 bases and J by 4 bases, 7 bases remained unmatched. Germline V gene sequence: CDR1 LNHNV, CDR2 YYDKDF (reference sequence). The length of the CDR3 is 16 residues. The CDR3 protein is CATSPEGTSGYNEQFF. As DNA, the CDR3 is TGTGCCACCAGCCCCGAAGGGACTAGCGGATACAATGAGCAGTTCTTC.

Here the CDR3 reads CASSQVNRGGTGELFF. The CDR3 nucleotides are TGTGCCAGCAGCCAAGTCAACAGGGGCGGAACCGGGGAGCTGTTTTTT. The chain recombines TRBV4-2 with TRBJ2-2; 7 nucleotides agree with TRBD1. Germline values: CDR1 LGHNA, CDR2 YNFKEQ. This CDR3 comprises 16 residues. V was clipped by 1 base and J by 5 bases; unmatched bases: 7.

The rearrangement links TRBV9 to TRBJ2-2; 12 positions agree with TRBD2. This CDR3 spans 16 amino acids. Germline CDR1 and CDR2: SGDLS and YYNGEE. Trimming removed 3 bases from V and 1 base from J; junction bases left unmatched: 1. CDR3 in DNA: TGTGCCAGCAGCGGGGGACTAGCGGGGAACACCGGGGAGCTGTTTTTT. Encoded protein: CASSGGLAGNTGELFF.

The CDR3 here is CASSPTSSTYEQYF. The CDR3 nucleotides read TGTGCCAGCAGCCCTACGTCTAGCACCTACGAGCAGTACTTC. This chain links TRBV7-9 with TRBJ2-7, with D perhaps matching TRBD2 (5 bases). The CDR3 contains 14 residues. CDR1 is SEHNR, CDR2 FQNEAQ, per germline (reference sequence). V gave up 5 bases and J gave up 2 bases, with 13 bases separating them. Using reference TRBV7-9 and TRBJ2-7 for the parts outside the CDR3, the full variable domain is DTGVSQNPRHKITKRGQNVTFRCDPISEHNRLYWYRQTLGQGPEFLTYFQNEAQLEKSRLLSDRFSAERPKGSFSTLEIQRTEQGDSAMYLCASSPTSSTYEQYFGPGTRLTVT.